This is a list of T cell receptor beta chains from one sample in a study of T-cell reconstitution after alpha-beta-depleted transplantation in children. TCRdb re-called the PCR reads with MiXCR, one entry per CDR3 protein. The table has about 250,000 distinct CDR3 sequences, more than 20% seen once. The material sequenced was PBMCs, mostly from graft donor cells, taken 360 days after TCRalphabeta/CD19-depleted stem cell transplant. The receptors originated from a female patient under 10 years old who had a stem cell transplant for congenital amegakaryocytic thrombocytopenia, so the T cells may come from the graft donor. Each CDR3 is given with its conserved first and last residue. Each record gives: CDR3 DNA, CDR3 protein, clone size, D gene, J gene, V gene. D genes are given only for firm matches. Where a row states a size, it is once, few, many or the class of an expanded clone; other rows omit it.

DNA: TGCGCCAGCAGCTTAGACGGCGGGGTAGAAGCTTTCTTT
CDR3: CASSLDGGVEAFF
size: -
D: -
J: TRBJ1-1
V: TRBV5-1

DNA: TGCAGTGCTATCCCCCGGGACCCCATCCAAGAGACCCAGTACTTC
CDR3: CSAIPRDPIQETQYF
size: -
D: -
J: TRBJ2-5
V: TRBV20-1

DNA: TGTGCCAGCAGTTTAGGGGGGAGGGCAGAGACCCAGTACTTC
CDR3: CASSLGGRAETQYF
size: -
D: TRBD2
J: TRBJ2-5
V: TRBV12-3/TRBV12-4

DNA: TGCGCCAGCAGCCAAGGGGGAGGACTAGCGGGCTTGCAGTTCTTC
CDR3: CASSQGGGLAGLQFF
size: -
D: TRBD2
J: TRBJ2-1
V: TRBV4-3

DNA: TGTGCCAGCAGTTATGGGCAGGGGGGGATAAGCAATCAGCCCCAGCATTTT
CDR3: CASSYGQGGISNQPQHF
size: many
D: TRBD1
J: TRBJ1-5
V: TRBV6-5

DNA: TGTGCCACCAGCAGAGGTATTAGAACTGAGCAGTTCTTC
CDR3: CATSRGIRTEQFF
size: few
D: -
J: TRBJ2-1
V: TRBV15

DNA: TGTGCCAGCAGCTTGGGAGGGATTCCGGGTAGGGAGCAGTACTTC
CDR3: CASSLGGIPGREQYF
size: few
D: -
J: TRBJ2-7
V: TRBV5-4

DNA: TGTGCCAGCAGTTTATGGAGGGAGGAGCAGTTCTTC
CDR3: CASSLWREEQFF
size: few
D: -
J: TRBJ2-1
V: TRBV28

DNA: TGTGCCAGCAGCCACGACAGGGTGTCCTCCTATAATTCACCCCTCCACTTT
CDR3: CASSHDRVSSYNSPLHF
size: few
D: TRBD1
J: TRBJ1-6
V: TRBV28

DNA: TGCAGTGCTAGAGCGCCAGGGGATTCCTACGAGCAGTACTTC
CDR3: CSARAPGDSYEQYF
size: -
D: -
J: TRBJ2-7
V: TRBV20-1

DNA: TGCGCCAGCAGCCCCGGGACACGGACCTACGAGCAGTACTTC
CDR3: CASSPGTRTYEQYF
size: -
D: -
J: TRBJ2-7
V: TRBV5-1

DNA: TGTGCCAGCAGGATCCTCCAGGGAGGTTATGGCTACACCTTC
CDR3: CASRILQGGYGYTF
size: -
D: -
J: TRBJ1-2
V: TRBV6-1

DNA: TGTGCCAGCAGCGCCTCGACCGGTACCGGGGAGCTGTTTTTT
CDR3: CASSASTGTGELFF
size: -
D: -
J: TRBJ2-2
V: TRBV9

DNA: TGTGCCAGCAGTTTCCTCCTCGGGGGAACAGATACGCAGTATTTT
CDR3: CASSFLLGGTDTQYF
size: -
D: -
J: TRBJ2-3
V: TRBV12-3/TRBV12-4

DNA: TGTGCCAGCAGCCCGGGACAGGGATTCTACGAGCAGTACTTC
CDR3: CASSPGQGFYEQYF
size: -
D: TRBD1
J: TRBJ2-7
V: TRBV7-6

DNA: TGTGCCATCAGTGAGTCGAGACAGGGCCGCGTATTCACCGGGGAGCTGTTTTTT
CDR3: CAISESRQGRVFTGELFF
size: few
D: TRBD1
J: TRBJ2-2
V: TRBV10-3

DNA: TGTGCCAGCAGCCCTGGGGGGAGGCGAGTAGATACGCAGTATTTT
CDR3: CASSPGGRRVDTQYF
size: -
D: -
J: TRBJ2-3
V: TRBV11-2

DNA: TGTGCCAGTAGTATGCAACGGGAATTACTAGCGGCGCAGTATTTT
CDR3: CASSMQRELLAAQYF
size: -
D: TRBD2
J: TRBJ2-3
V: TRBV19

DNA: TGCGCCAGCAGCTTCGGACAGCGTAGCACAGATACGCAGTATTTT
CDR3: CASSFGQRSTDTQYF
size: few
D: -
J: TRBJ2-3
V: TRBV5-1

DNA: TGTGCCATCAGTGTCTCGGGTGACAGCGACTACGAGCAGTACTTC
CDR3: CAISVSGDSDYEQYF
size: -
D: -
J: TRBJ2-7
V: TRBV10-3

DNA: TGTGCCAGCAGCAGGGCTGGCCACGAGCAGTACTTC
CDR3: CASSRAGHEQYF
size: -
D: -
J: TRBJ2-7
V: TRBV6-5

DNA: TGTGCCAGCAGCTTAGGCCCAGATACGCAGTATTTT
CDR3: CASSLGPDTQYF
size: many
D: -
J: TRBJ2-3
V: TRBV7-6

DNA: TGTGCCAGCAGTTACGGACTAGCCCGCACAGATACGCAGTATTTT
CDR3: CASSYGLARTDTQYF
size: -
D: TRBD2
J: TRBJ2-3
V: TRBV6-5

DNA: TGTGCCAGAACTCAAGGGGGGGTATTGATACCGAACAATGAGCAGTTCTTC
CDR3: CARTQGGVLIPNNEQFF
size: many
D: -
J: TRBJ2-1
V: TRBV6-2/TRBV6-3

DNA: TGCGCCAGCAGAGAATTGGCGGGGGAGTTCTACGAGCAGTACTTC
CDR3: CASRELAGEFYEQYF
size: -
D: TRBD2
J: TRBJ2-7
V: TRBV5-1

DNA: TGTGCCAGCAGACGGGGTGGGGGGCCGAGCACAGATACGCAGTATTTT
CDR3: CASRRGGGPSTDTQYF
size: -
D: -
J: TRBJ2-3
V: TRBV12-3/TRBV12-4

DNA: TGCGCCAGCAGCCAAGTCGCCGGGACAAACTATGGCTACACCTTC
CDR3: CASSQVAGTNYGYTF
size: -
D: -
J: TRBJ1-2
V: TRBV4-1

DNA: TGTGCCAGCAGTCAACTCGTACCGGGACAGGGGAACACCGGGGAGCTGTTTTTT
CDR3: CASSQLVPGQGNTGELFF
size: -
D: TRBD1
J: TRBJ2-2
V: TRBV6-5

DNA: TGCGCCAGCAGCCGACTACCGGGACAGGGAATCTACGAGCAGTACTTC
CDR3: CASSRLPGQGIYEQYF
size: few
D: TRBD1
J: TRBJ2-7
V: TRBV4-1

DNA: TGTGCCAGCAGGGGCGGGTGGCCTTACAATGAGCAGTTCTTC
CDR3: CASRGGWPYNEQFF
size: -
D: -
J: TRBJ2-1
V: TRBV6-5

DNA: TGTGCCATCAGTGGACAGGGGGAGAACGAGCAGTACTTC
CDR3: CAISGQGENEQYF
size: -
D: TRBD1
J: TRBJ2-7
V: TRBV10-3

DNA: TGCGCCAGCAGCTTGGGTTCACTAGCGGGAGATGAGCAGTTCTTC
CDR3: CASSLGSLAGDEQFF
size: -
D: TRBD2
J: TRBJ2-1
V: TRBV5-1

DNA: TGCAGCGTTGTTCGTCAGGGGGGATACGAGCAGTACTTC
CDR3: CSVVRQGGYEQYF
size: -
D: -
J: TRBJ2-7
V: TRBV29-1

DNA: TGTGCCAGCAGCAACGCGGTCGAAAAACTGTTTTTT
CDR3: CASSNAVEKLFF
size: -
D: -
J: TRBJ1-4
V: TRBV7-9

DNA: TGTGCCAGCAGCCAAGCAGCTGGGGTACATGAAAAACTGTTTTTT
CDR3: CASSQAAGVHEKLFF
size: many
D: -
J: TRBJ1-4
V: TRBV4-2

DNA: TGTGCCAGCAGGCCACAGGGTCTCGTTGAAGCTTTCTTT
CDR3: CASRPQGLVEAFF
size: few
D: -
J: TRBJ1-1
V: TRBV28

DNA: TGTGCCAGCAGCTTAATAGCGGGAGTTGCAGATGAGCAGTTCTTC
CDR3: CASSLIAGVADEQFF
size: few
D: TRBD2
J: TRBJ2-1
V: TRBV7-2

DNA: TGCAGTGCTAAGCTACTAGCGGGACTCGCAGATACGCAGTATTTT
CDR3: CSAKLLAGLADTQYF
size: few
D: TRBD2
J: TRBJ2-3
V: TRBV20-1

DNA: TGCGCCAGCAGCCAAGTCTCCAGTCGTGGCTACACCTTC
CDR3: CASSQVSSRGYTF
size: few
D: -
J: TRBJ1-2
V: TRBV4-3

DNA: TGCAGTGCCGGGACTAGCGGGAGACACTACGAGCAGTACTTC
CDR3: CSAGTSGRHYEQYF
size: -
D: TRBD2
J: TRBJ2-7
V: TRBV20-1

DNA: TGTGCCAGCAGCCAAGACGGGCGGCAAGAGACCCAGTACTTC
CDR3: CASSQDGRQETQYF
size: -
D: -
J: TRBJ2-5
V: TRBV3-1

DNA: TGTGCCAGCAGCCACATTTGGGGATGCGGCCATTCACCCCTCCACTTT
CDR3: CASSHIWGCGHSPLHF
size: -
D: -
J: TRBJ1-6
V: TRBV6-1

DNA: TGTGCCAGCAGTTCGACAGGGCCTGGAAACACCATATATTTT
CDR3: CASSSTGPGNTIYF
size: few
D: TRBD1
J: TRBJ1-3
V: TRBV3-1

DNA: TGTGCCAGCAGTGAATGGACAGGGGTAAATACGCAGTATTTT
CDR3: CASSEWTGVNTQYF
size: few
D: TRBD1
J: TRBJ2-3
V: TRBV2

DNA: TGTGCCAGCAGCACAAAAAGCGCTGAGCAGTACTTC
CDR3: CASSTKSAEQYF
size: -
D: -
J: TRBJ2-7
V: TRBV6-2/TRBV6-3

DNA: TGCAGTGCAAACAGGGGAGCAGATACGCAGTATTTT
CDR3: CSANRGADTQYF
size: few
D: TRBD1
J: TRBJ2-3
V: TRBV20-1

DNA: TGCAGCGTGGAGTCGGGGACTAGCGGGGGGCTCGTTAACGAGCAATACTTC
CDR3: CSVESGTSGGLVNEQYF
size: many
D: TRBD2
J: TRBJ2-7
V: TRBV29-1

DNA: TGTGCCATCAGTAGCGGGGCTGGGAATGAGCAGTTCTTC
CDR3: CAISSGAGNEQFF
size: few
D: TRBD2
J: TRBJ2-1
V: TRBV10-3